Listed below are T cell receptor beta chains from one sample, sequenced in a study of a mutant IDH1 vaccine in newly diagnosed glioma. Assay used: immunoSEQ multiplex PCR; TCRdb lists only in-frame clones, some missing. Among tens of thousands of clones, around 85% were seen once, and the ten largest hold 2.5% to 3.5%. This material consisted of PBMCs, taken from a glioma patient treated with radiotherapy, temozolomide or both. Every receptor here comes from a man under 40 with glioma. Both conserved end residues are part of each CDR3. A D gene is named only where the DNA matches it firmly. A clone size is listed for some rows: how often the clone was seen (once, few, many), or a class if it is expanded.

d_call	v_call	j_call	clone_size	cdr3_nt	cdr3_aa
.	TRBV4-2	TRBJ2-7	.	TGTGCCAGCAGCCATAGACTAGAAGGGGCCTACGAGCAGTACTTC	CASSHRLEGAYEQYF
TRBD1	TRBV6-5	TRBJ2-5	.	TGTGCCAGCAGTTACTCGGGACAGGGTGGCGAGACCCAGTACTTC	CASSYSGQGGETQYF
.	TRBV9	TRBJ1-3	.	TGTGCCGGCAGCGTAGCATTGGGGGACTCCGGCTCTGGAAACACCATATATTTT	CAGSVALGDSGSGNTIYF
.	TRBV7-9	TRBJ1-4	few	TGTGCCAGCAGCAGTTACAGCCAAGAAAAACTGTTTTTT	CASSSYSQEKLFF
.	TRBV5-1	TRBJ1-1	.	TGCGCCAGCAGCTGGGAACCCACAGGGCATGTGAACACTGAAGCTTTCTTT	CASSWEPTGHVNTEAFF
TRBD1	TRBV2	TRBJ1-2	large	TGTGCCAGCAGCGAACAGGGGGCCCTCTATGGCTACACCTTC	CASSEQGALYGYTF
TRBD1	TRBV5-6	TRBJ2-5	.	TGTGCCAGCAGCTCGAGACAGGGTGTAAGAGAGACCCAGTACTTC	CASSSRQGVRETQYF
TRBD1	TRBV27	TRBJ2-1	.	TGTGCCAGCAGTCAAATACCGGGACAGGGGACTTATGAGCAGTTCTTC	CASSQIPGQGTYEQFF
TRBD1	TRBV5-1	TRBJ2-1	.	TGCGCCAGCAGCTCGACAGGGAGCTCCTACAATGAGCAGTTCTTC	CASSSTGSSYNEQFF
.	TRBV9	TRBJ1-1	.	TGTGCCAGCAGCGCGTTAGTATGGGCAGGAAGGAACCCTGAAGCTTTCTTT	CASSALVWAGRNPEAFF
TRBD2	TRBV11-3	TRBJ2-1	.	TGTGCCAGCAGCTTAAAGGGAGTAGCGGGGAGCCTATACAATGAGCAGTTCTTC	CASSLKGVAGSLYNEQFF
.	TRBV5-1	TRBJ1-2	few	TGCGCCAGCAGCTCCCAGGTTAACTATGGCTACACCTTC	CASSSQVNYGYTF
.	TRBV30	TRBJ2-2	.	TGTGCCTGGAGTGTACTTGCGACCACCGGGGAGCTGTTTTTT	CAWSVLATTGELFF
.	TRBV7-9	TRBJ1-4	.	TGTGCCAGCAGCTTGTCCGGAAGGGCCAAAGCAGAAAAACTGTTTTTT	CASSLSGRAKAEKLFF
.	TRBV7-8	TRBJ1-1	.	TGTGCCAGCAGCTTAGCATTAGTGGGGCGAGAGACTGAAGCTTTCTTT	CASSLALVGRETEAFF
.	TRBV18	TRBJ1-1	.	TGTGCCAGCTCACCACAGGCGAACACTGAAGCTTTCTTT	CASSPQANTEAFF
.	TRBV6-5	TRBJ1-3	.	TGTGCCAGCAGTTTACAGGCCAGCTCTGGAAACACCATATATTTT	CASSLQASSGNTIYF
TRBD1	TRBV28	TRBJ1-2	.	TGTGCCAGCAGTTTGGACAGGAGATATGGCTACACCTTC	CASSLDRRYGYTF
.	TRBV7-9	TRBJ2-1	.	TGTGCCAGCAGCTTACCGGGGAGCTCCTACAATGAGCAGTTCTTC	CASSLPGSSYNEQFF
TRBD1	TRBV28	TRBJ2-5	.	TGTGCCAGCAGTTCAGTGGGGTGGACAGGGGGCTTGAAGACCCAGTACTTC	CASSSVGWTGGLKTQYF
.	TRBV9	TRBJ2-7	.	TGTGCCAGCAGCGTAGGAGGGCATGACTCCTACGAGCAGTACTTC	CASSVGGHDSYEQYF
TRBD2	TRBV11-2	TRBJ2-1	once	TGTGCCAGCAGGACAGGACTAGCGGGGGGGTTCCACTCCTACAATGAGCAGTTCTTC	CASRTGLAGGFHSYNEQFF
.	TRBV5-1	TRBJ2-1	once	TGCGCCAGCAGCCCGACCACAGGGTCTGGCTACAATGAGCAGTTCTTC	CASSPTTGSGYNEQFF
TRBD1	TRBV6-1	TRBJ1-3	once	TGTGCCAGCAGTGAGGTCCGGGACAGTCCTGGAAACACCATATATTTT	CASSEVRDSPGNTIYF
.	TRBV10-2	TRBJ2-1	.	TGCGCCAGCAGTGGAGACCATATACCTGGGAATGAGCAGTTCTTC	CASSGDHIPGNEQFF
.	TRBV19	TRBJ2-7	.	TGTGCCAGTAGTATATTCGACAACTCCTACGAGCAGTACTTC	CASSIFDNSYEQYF
.	TRBV28	TRBJ2-5	.	TGTGCCAGCAGTATTCACAATTACCAAGAGACCCAGTACTTC	CASSIHNYQETQYF
TRBD1	TRBV6-5	TRBJ1-5	.	TGTGCCAGCAGTAAGGACAGGGCTAGCAATCAGCCCCAGCATTTT	CASSKDRASNQPQHF
.	TRBV7-7	TRBJ2-2	.	TGTGCCAGCAGCTTAGAACACGTCCCCGGGGAGCTGTTTTTT	CASSLEHVPGELFF
.	TRBV7-2	TRBJ1-2	.	TGTGCCAGCAGCTTAGATTGGTCGGGGAACTATGGCTACACCTTC	CASSLDWSGNYGYTF